This T cell receptor beta chain emerged from a study of response to subunit inactivated influenza vaccine. Study-level findings and limits: The authors proposed limited new T cell recruitment per seasonal influenza vaccination.

As for this clonotype: Antigen specificity is unknown.

Trimming cost V 0 bases and J 4 bases, with 6 bases left between them. The CDR3 totals 13 residues. Per the germline V gene, CDR1 is LGHNA and CDR2 is YSLEER. TCRdb called the RT-PCR reads again in MiXCR, with one record for every CDR3 protein. The repertoire consists of 250,000 to 350,000 distinct CDR3 sequences, with around 22% occurring once and the leading ten covering under 13%. The TCR comes from a man aged 50 to 69 who received an inactivated influenza vaccine. The source material was PBMCs from blood, sampled less than 22 months after vaccination. The V call is TRBV4-3, the J call TRBJ1-1; D gene ambiguous. CDR3 protein: CASSQDGVTEAFF. CDR3 nucleotides: TGCGCCAGCAGCCAAGATGGGGTCACTGAAGCTTTCTTT.